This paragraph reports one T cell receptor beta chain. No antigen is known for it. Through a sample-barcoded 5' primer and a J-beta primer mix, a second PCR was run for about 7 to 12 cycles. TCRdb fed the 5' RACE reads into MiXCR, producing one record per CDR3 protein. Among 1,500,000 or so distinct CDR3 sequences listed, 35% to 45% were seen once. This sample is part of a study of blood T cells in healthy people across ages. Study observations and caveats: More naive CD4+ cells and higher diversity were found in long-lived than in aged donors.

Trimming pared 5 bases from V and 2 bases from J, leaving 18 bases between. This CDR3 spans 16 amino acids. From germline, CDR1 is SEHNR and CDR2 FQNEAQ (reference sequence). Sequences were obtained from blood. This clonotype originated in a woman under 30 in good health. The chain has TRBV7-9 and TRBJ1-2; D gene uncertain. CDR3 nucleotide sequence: TGTGCCAGCAGCCGAAGGCGGGAGGGATCCAACTATGGCTACACCTTC. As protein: CASSRRREGSNYGYTF.